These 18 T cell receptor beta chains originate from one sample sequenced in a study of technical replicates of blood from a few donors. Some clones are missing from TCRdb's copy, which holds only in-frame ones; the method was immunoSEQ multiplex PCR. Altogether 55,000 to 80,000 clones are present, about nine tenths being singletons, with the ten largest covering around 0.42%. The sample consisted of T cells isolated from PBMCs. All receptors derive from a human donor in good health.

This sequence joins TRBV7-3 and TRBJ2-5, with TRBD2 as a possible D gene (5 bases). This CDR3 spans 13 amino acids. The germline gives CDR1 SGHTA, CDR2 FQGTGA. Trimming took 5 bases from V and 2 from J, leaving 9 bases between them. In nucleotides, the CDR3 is TGTGCCAGCAGCCCGGGATCTCAAGAGACCCAGTACTTC. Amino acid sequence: CASSPGSQETQYF.

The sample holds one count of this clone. The CDR3 bases are TGCGCCAGCAGCCAAGAGCGCTATTCTAACTATGGCTACACCTTC. Translating it yields CASSQERYSNYGYTF. The gene calls are TRBV4-3 and TRBJ1-2; D call uncertain. This CDR3 spans 15 amino acids. V shed 0 bases and J shed 0 bases, with 8 bases lying between them. Germline V gives CDR1 LGHNA, CDR2 YSLEER.

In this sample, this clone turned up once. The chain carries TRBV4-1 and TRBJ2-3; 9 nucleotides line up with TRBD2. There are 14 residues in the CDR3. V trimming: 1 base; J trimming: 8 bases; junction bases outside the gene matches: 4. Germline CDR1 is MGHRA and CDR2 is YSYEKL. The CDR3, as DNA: TGCGCCAGCAGCCAAGTCGGGACTAGCTTTACGCAGTATTTT. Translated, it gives CASSQVGTSFTQYF.

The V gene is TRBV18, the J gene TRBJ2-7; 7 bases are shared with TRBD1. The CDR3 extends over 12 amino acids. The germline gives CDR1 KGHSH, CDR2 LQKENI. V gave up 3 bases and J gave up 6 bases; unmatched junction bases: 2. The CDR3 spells CASSPDRAEQYF. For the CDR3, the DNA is TGTGCCAGCTCACCCGACAGGGCCGAGCAGTACTTC.

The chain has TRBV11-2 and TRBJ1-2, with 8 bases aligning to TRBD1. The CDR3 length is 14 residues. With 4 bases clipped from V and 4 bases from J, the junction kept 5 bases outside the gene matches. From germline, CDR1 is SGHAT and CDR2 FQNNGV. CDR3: CASSSDRAIYGYTF. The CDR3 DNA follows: TGTGCCAGCAGCTCGGACAGGGCTATCTATGGCTACACCTTC.

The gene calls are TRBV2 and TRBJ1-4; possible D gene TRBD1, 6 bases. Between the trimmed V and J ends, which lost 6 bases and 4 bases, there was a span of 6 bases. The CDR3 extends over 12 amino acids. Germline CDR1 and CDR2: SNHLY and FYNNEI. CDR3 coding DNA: TGTGCCAGCAGACAGGGTAATGAAAAACTGTTTTTT. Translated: CASRQGNEKLFF.

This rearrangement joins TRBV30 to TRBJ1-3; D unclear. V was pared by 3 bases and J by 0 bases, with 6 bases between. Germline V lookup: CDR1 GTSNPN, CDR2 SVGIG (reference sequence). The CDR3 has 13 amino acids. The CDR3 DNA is TGTGCCTGGAGAGAAGCCTCTGGAAACACCATATATTTT. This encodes CAWREASGNTIYF.

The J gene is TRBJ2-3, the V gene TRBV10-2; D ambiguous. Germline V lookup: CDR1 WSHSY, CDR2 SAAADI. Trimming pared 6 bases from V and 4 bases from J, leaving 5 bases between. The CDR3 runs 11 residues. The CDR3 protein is CASSRADTQYF. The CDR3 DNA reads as TGCGCCAGCAGCCGGGCAGATACGCAGTATTTT.

This CDR3 is CASSFPLAGGVGNEQFF. The CDR3 coding sequence is TGTGCCAGCAGTTTCCCCCTAGCGGGAGGAGTAGGCAATGAGCAGTTCTTC. The chain recombines TRBV28 with TRBJ2-1; TRBD2 matches at 11 bases. This CDR3 is built from 17 residues. V shed 3 bases, J shed 6 bases, and the junction held 10 bases outside the gene matches. Germline assignment: CDR1 MDHEN and CDR2 SYDVKM.

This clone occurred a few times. Here the CDR3 DNA reads TGTGCCAGCAGCCCAGGGAATGGCTACACCTTC. Its protein product is CASSPGNGYTF. This chain connects TRBV9 to TRBJ1-2; tentative D call: TRBD1 (5 bases). The CDR3 contains 11 residues. V gave up 4 bases and J gave up 6 bases, with 7 bases separating them. CDR1 and CDR2 (germline): SGDLS, YYNGEE.

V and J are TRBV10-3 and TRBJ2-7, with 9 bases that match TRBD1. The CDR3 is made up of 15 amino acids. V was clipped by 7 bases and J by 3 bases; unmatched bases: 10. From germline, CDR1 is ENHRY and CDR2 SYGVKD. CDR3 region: CAITDPGQGLYEQYF. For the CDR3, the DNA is TGTGCCATCACCGACCCGGGACAGGGTCTCTACGAGCAGTACTTC.

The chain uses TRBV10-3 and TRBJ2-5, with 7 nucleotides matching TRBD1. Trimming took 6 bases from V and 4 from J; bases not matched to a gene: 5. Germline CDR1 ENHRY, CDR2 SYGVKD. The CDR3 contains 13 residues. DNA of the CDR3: TGTGCCATCAGCTCTAGACAGGGAGAGACCCAGTACTTC. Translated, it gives CAISSRQGETQYF.

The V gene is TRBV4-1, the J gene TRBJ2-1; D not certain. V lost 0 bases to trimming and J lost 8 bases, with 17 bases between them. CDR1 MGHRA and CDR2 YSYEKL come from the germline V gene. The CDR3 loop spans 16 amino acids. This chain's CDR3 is CASSQDSSGWVYEQFF. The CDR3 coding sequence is TGCGCCAGCAGCCAAGACTCTAGTGGTTGGGTGTATGAGCAGTTCTTC.

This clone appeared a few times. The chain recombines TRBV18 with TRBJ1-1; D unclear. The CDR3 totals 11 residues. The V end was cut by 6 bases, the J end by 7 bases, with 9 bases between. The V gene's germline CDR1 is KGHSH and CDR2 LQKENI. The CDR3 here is CASSLGSEAFF. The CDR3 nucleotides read TGTGCCAGCTCCCTCGGTAGTGAAGCTTTCTTT.

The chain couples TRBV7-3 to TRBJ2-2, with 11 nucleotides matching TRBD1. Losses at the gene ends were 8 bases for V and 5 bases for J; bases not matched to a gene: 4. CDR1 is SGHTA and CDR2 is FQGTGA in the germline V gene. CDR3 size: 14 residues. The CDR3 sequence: CASGGQGGTGELFF. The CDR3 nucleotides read TGTGCCAGCGGGGGACAGGGGGGAACCGGGGAGCTGTTTTTT.

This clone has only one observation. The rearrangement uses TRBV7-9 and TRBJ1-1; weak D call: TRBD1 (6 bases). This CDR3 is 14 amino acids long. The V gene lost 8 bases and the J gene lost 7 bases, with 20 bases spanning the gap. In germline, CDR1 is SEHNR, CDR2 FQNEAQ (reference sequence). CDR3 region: CASALGLGAGEAFF. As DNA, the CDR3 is TGTGCCAGCGCCTTAGGTCTGGGGGCGGGTGAAGCTTTCTTT.

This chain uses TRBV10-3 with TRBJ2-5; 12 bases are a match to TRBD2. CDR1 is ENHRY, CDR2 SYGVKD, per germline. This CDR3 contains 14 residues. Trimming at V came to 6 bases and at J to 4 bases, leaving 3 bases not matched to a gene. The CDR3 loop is CAISILAGGETQYF. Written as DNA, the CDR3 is TGTGCCATCAGCATACTAGCGGGAGGAGAGACCCAGTACTTC.

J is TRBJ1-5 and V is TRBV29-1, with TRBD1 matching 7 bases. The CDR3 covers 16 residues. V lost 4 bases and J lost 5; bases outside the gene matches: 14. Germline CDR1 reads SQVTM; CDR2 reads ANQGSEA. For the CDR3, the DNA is TGCAGCGTTGTAATCACCGGGACAGACTTTGATCAGCCCCAGCATTTT. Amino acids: CSVVITGTDFDQPQHF.